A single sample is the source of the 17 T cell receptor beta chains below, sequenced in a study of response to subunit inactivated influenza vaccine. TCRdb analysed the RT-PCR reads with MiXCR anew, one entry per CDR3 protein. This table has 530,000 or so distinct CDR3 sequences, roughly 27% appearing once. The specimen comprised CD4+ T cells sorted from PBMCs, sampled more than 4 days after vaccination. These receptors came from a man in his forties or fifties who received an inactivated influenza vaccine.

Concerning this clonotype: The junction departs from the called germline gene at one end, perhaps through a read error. The CDR3 DNA is TGTGCTAGCAGCTCCGGAGGGTCTAGCGGGGGGGCCTACAATGAGCAGTTCTTC. This gives the protein CASSSGGSSGGAYNEQFF. The chain combines TRBV7-7 with TRBJ2-1; 12 bases are shared with TRBD2. Germline V gene sequence: CDR1 SSHAT, CDR2 FNYEAQ (reference sequence). The CDR3 has 18 residues.

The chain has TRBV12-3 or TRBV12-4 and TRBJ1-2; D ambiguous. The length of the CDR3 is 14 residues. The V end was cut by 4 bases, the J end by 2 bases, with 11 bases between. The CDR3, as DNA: TGTGCCAGCAGTTCATCGGTAGGGAACTATGGCTACACCTTC. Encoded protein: CASSSSVGNYGYTF.

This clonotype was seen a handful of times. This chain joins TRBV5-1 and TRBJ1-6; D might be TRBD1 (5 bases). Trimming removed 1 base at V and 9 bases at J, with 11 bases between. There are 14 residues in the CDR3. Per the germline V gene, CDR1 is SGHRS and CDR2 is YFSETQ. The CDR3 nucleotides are TGCGCCAGCAGCTTGAGGGGCGCAAGTTCACCCCTCCACTTT. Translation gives CASSLRGASSPLHF.

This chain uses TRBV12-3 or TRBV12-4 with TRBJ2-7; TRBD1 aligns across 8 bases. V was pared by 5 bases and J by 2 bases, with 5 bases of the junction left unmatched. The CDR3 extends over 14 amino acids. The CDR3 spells CASSPGGHTYEQYF. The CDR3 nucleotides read TGTGCCAGCAGTCCAGGGGGCCATACCTACGAGCAGTACTTC.

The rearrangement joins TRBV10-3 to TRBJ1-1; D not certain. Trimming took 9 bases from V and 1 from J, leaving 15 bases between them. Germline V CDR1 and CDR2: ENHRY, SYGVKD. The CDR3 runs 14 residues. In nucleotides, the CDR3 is TGTGCCATGAGGACCGACACTCCGAACACTGAAGCTTTCTTT. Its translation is CAMRTDTPNTEAFF.

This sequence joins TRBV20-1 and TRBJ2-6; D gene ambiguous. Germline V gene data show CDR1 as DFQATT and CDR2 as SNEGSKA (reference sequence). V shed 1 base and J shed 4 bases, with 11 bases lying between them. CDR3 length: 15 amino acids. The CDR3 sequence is CSARGGATGANVLTF. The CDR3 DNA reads TGCAGTGCTAGAGGTGGTGCCACCGGGGCCAACGTCCTGACTTTC.

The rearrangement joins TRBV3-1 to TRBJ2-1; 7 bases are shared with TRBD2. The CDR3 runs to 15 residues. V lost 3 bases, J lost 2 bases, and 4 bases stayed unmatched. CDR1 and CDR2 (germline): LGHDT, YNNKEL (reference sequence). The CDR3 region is CASSHMAGAYNEQFF. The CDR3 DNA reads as TGTGCCAGCAGCCATATGGCGGGGGCCTACAATGAGCAGTTCTTC.

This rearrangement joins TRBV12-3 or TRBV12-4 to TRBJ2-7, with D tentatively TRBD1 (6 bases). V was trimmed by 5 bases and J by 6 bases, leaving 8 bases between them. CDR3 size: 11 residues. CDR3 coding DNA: TGTGCCAGCAGTACCAGGGGCGAGCAGTACTTC. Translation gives CASSTRGEQYF.

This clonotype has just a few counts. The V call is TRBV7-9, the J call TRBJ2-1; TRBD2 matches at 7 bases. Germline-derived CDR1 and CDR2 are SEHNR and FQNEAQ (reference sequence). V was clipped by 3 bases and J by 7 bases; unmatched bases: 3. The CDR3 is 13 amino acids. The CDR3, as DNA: TGTGCCAGCAGCTTGACTAGCATAAATGAGCAGTTCTTC. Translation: CASSLTSINEQFF.

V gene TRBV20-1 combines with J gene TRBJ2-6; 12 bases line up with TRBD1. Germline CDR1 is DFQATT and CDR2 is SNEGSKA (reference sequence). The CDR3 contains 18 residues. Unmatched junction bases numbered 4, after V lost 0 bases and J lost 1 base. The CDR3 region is CSARDTGQGASGANVLTF. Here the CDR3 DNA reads TGCAGTGCTAGAGATACGGGACAGGGGGCGTCTGGGGCCAACGTCCTGACTTTC.

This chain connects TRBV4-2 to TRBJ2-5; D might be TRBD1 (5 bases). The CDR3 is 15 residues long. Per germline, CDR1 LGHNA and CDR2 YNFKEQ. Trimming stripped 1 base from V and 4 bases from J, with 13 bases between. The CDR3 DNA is TGTGCCAGCAGCCAAGTCAGGGATAAGGGAGAGACCCAGTACTTC. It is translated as CASSQVRDKGETQYF.

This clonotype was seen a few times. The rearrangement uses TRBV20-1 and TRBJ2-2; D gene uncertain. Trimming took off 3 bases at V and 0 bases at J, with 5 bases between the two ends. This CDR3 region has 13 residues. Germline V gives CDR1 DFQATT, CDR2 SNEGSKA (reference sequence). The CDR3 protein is CSARQSNTGELFF. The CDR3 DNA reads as TGCAGTGCTAGGCAGTCGAACACCGGGGAGCTGTTTTTT.

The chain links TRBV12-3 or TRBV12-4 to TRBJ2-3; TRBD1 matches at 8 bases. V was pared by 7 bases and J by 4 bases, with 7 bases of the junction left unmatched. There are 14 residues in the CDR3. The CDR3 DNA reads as TGTGCCAGCACCGCCGACAGGGGATCAGATACGCAGTATTTT. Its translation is CASTADRGSDTQYF.

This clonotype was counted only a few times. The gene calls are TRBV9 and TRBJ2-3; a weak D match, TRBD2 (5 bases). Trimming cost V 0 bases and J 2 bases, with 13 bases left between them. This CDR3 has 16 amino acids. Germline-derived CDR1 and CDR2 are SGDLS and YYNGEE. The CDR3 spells CASSVEEAALTDTQYF. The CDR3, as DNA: TGTGCCAGCAGCGTAGAGGAAGCGGCACTCACAGATACGCAGTATTTT.

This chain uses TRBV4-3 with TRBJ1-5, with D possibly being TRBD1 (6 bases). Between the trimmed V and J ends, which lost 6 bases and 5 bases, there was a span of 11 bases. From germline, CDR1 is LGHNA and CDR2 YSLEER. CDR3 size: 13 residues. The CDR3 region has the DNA TGCGCCAGCAGTCTGGACAGTTATCAGCCCCAGCATTTT. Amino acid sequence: CASSLDSYQPQHF.

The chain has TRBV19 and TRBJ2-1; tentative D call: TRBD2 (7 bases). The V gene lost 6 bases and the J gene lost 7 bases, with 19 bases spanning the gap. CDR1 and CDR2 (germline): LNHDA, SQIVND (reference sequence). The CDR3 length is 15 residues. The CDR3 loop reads CASRLAGALGNEQFF. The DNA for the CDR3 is TGTGCCAGTAGACTGGCGGGGGCCCTCGGTAATGAGCAGTTCTTC.

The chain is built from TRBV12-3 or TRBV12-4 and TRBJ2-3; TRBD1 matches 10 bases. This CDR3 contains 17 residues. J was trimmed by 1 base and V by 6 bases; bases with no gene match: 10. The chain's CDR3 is CASRPGQGIRGTDTQYF. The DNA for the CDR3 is TGTGCCAGCAGACCGGGACAGGGGATAAGGGGCACAGATACGCAGTATTTT.